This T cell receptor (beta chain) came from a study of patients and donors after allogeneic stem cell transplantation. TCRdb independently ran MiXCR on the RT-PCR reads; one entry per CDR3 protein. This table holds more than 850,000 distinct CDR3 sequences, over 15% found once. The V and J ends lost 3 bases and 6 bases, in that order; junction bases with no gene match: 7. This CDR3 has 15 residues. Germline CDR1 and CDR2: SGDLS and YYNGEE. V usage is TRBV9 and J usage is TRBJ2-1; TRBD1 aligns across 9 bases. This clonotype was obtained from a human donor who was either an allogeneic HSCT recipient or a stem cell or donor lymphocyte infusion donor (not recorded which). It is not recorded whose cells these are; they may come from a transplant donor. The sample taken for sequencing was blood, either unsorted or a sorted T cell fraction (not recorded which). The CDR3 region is CASSAHRGQRNEQFF. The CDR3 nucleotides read TGTGCCAGCAGCGCACACAGGGGGCAGCGCAATGAGCAGTTCTTC.